These 10 T cell receptor beta chains came from one sample sequenced in a study of blood T cell repertoires in COVID-19. Generated by immunoSEQ multiplex PCR, the TCRdb table keeps only in-frame clones and is missing some. Here the sample spans fewer than 500,000 clones, nearly 90% being singletons. Sequenced material: PBMCs or T cells enriched from blood (not recorded which). The receptors derive from a woman aged 18-29 years with acute COVID-19.

V usage is TRBV3-1 (or the pseudogene TRBV3-2) and J usage is TRBJ2-7, with TRBD2 matching 7 bases. V lost 5 bases, J lost 2 bases, and 6 bases stayed unmatched. Per the germline V gene, CDR1 is LGHDT and CDR2 is YNNKEL (reference sequence). The CDR3 length is 14 residues. The CDR3: CASSASGGTYEQYF. The CDR3 DNA sequence: TGTGCCAGCAGCGCATCGGGGGGAACCTACGAGCAGTACTTC.

The chain has TRBV12-3 or TRBV12-4 and TRBJ1-2, with D possibly TRBD1 on 5 matching bases. This CDR3 is 12 amino acids long. The ends were cut back, 1 base at V and 7 bases at J, with 7 bases in the middle. CDR3 residues: CASSLEGAGYTF. The DNA for the CDR3 is TGTGCCAGCAGTTTAGAAGGGGCTGGCTACACCTTC.

J is TRBJ1-6 and V is TRBV10-3; no firm D call. The germline V gene has CDR1 ENHRY and CDR2 SYGVKD. V shed 2 bases and J shed 0 bases, with 5 bases lying between them. There are 15 residues in the CDR3. CDR3 DNA sequence: TGTGCCATCAGTGAGACGAGCTCCTATAATTCACCCCTCCACTTT. It translates to CAISETSSYNSPLHF.

The chain joins TRBV28 to TRBJ2-4, with TRBD1 as a possible D gene (6 bases). The CDR3 is made up of 17 amino acids. Germline loops: CDR1 MDHEN, CDR2 SYDVKM. V was clipped by 2 bases and J by 0 bases, with 14 bases between them. Written as DNA, the CDR3 is TGTGCCAGCAGTTTAGGTTCAGGGGTGGTAGCCAAAAACATTCAGTACTTC. Protein sequence: CASSLGSGVVAKNIQYF. The variable domain in full, with the rest retrieved from reference TRBV28 and TRBJ2-4, is DVKVTQSSRYLVKRTGEKVFLECVQDMDHENMFWYRQDPGLGLRLIYFSYDVKMKEKGDIPEGYSVSREKKERFSLILESASTNQTSMYLCASSLGSGVVAKNIQYFGAGTRLSVL.

The chain uses TRBV5-1 and TRBJ1-2; 11 nucleotides line up with TRBD1. From germline, CDR1 is SGHRS and CDR2 YFSETQ. With V trimmed by 7 bases and J by 6 bases, 5 bases remained unmatched. The CDR3 contains 13 residues. The CDR3 DNA follows: TGCGCCAGCGGATTGGACAGGGGGCATGGCTACACCTTC. Translated, it gives CASGLDRGHGYTF.

V usage is TRBV10-1 and J usage is TRBJ2-2; weak D call: TRBD2 (5 bases). Trimming removed 0 bases from V and 0 bases from J, with 11 bases in between. Germline assignment: CDR1 WNHNN and CDR2 SYGVQD (reference sequence). The CDR3 is made up of 17 amino acids. The CDR3 sequence: CASSESRGLANTGELFF. For the CDR3, the DNA is TGCGCCAGCAGTGAGTCGAGAGGGTTGGCGAACACCGGGGAGCTGTTTTTT.

Here the CDR3 reads CATSRDLGTSITYEQYF. In DNA, the CDR3 is TGTGCCACCAGCAGAGATCTGGGGACTAGCATTACCTACGAGCAGTACTTC. This chain links TRBV15 with TRBJ2-7, with 9 bases fitting TRBD2. The CDR3 is 17 amino acids. V shed 0 bases and J 2 bases; nucleotides not matched to a gene: 8. In germline, CDR1 is LNHNV, CDR2 YYDKDF (reference sequence).

The rearrangement uses TRBV5-6 and TRBJ1-2; D might be TRBD1 (5 bases). Germline V gene data show CDR1 as SGHDT and CDR2 as YYEEEE. The CDR3 is 13 residues long. Trimming cost V 1 base and J 2 bases, with 6 bases left between them. Written as DNA, the CDR3 is TGTGCCAGCAGCTTGCCAGGGAACTATGGCTACACCTTC. This translates into CASSLPGNYGYTF. Combining the CDR3 with reference TRBV5-6 and TRBJ1-2 gives the whole variable domain DAGVTQSPTHLIKTRGQQVTLRCSPKSGHDTVSWYQQALGQGPQFIFQYYEEEERQRGNFPDRFSGHQFPNYSSELNVNALLLGDSALYLCASSLPGNYGYTFGSGTRLTVV.

The J gene is TRBJ1-1, the V gene TRBV5-6, with 8 bases lining up with TRBD1. CDR3 length equals 15 residues. The germline V gene encodes CDR1 SGHDT and CDR2 YYEEEE. After removal of 4 bases from V and 4 bases from J, the junction contained 9 bases not matched to a gene. The CDR3 loop reads CASSIPRQGSTEAFF. DNA of the CDR3: TGTGCCAGCAGCATTCCTCGACAGGGGAGCACTGAAGCTTTCTTT. Using reference TRBV5-6 and TRBJ1-1 for the parts outside the CDR3, the full variable domain is DAGVTQSPTHLIKTRGQQVTLRCSPKSGHDTVSWYQQALGQGPQFIFQYYEEEERQRGNFPDRFSGHQFPNYSSELNVNALLLGDSALYLCASSIPRQGSTEAFFGQGTRLTVV.

This clone was seen a single time. This rearrangement joins TRBV7-9 to TRBJ1-2; D gene ambiguous. V shed 3 bases and J shed 10 bases, with 24 bases lying between them. The CDR3 runs 16 residues. Looked up from germline, CDR1 is SEHNR and CDR2 is FQNEAQ (reference sequence). CDR3 in amino acids: CASSFKIGMREENYTF. In DNA, the CDR3 is TGTGCCAGCAGCTTCAAAATCGGAATGAGGGAAGAAAACTACACCTTC.